Sequencing of this TCR beta chain was carried out in a study of shared clonotypes between healthy human individuals. V gave up 7 bases and J gave up 8 bases; unmatched junction bases: 9. This CDR3 is 13 amino acids long. CDR1 and CDR2 from the germline V gene are MNHEY and SVGAGI. A single count supports this clone. Antigen unknown. Free of recent acute infections or vaccinations, the donors were healthy HIV-negative adults. An assay was performed, and its level was deep. TCRdb's table, derived via immunoSEQ multiplex PCR, lists solely in-frame clones and lacks some. Found here are over 2 million clones, 85% to 95% of them singletons; the top ten hold 0.13%. Overall study findings and caveats: Sampling covered blood only; tissue repertoires likely differ.

The chain has TRBV6-5 and TRBJ1-1; 8 bases align to TRBD1. The receptor was derived from a man aged 18 to 29 in good health. The specimen was naive CD4+ T cells sorted from blood. Subset of the sample: CD45RA+ positively selected. CDR3 residues: CASTSAGDREAFF. DNA for the CDR3: TGTGCCAGCACCTCCGCGGGGGACAGGGAAGCTTTCTTT.